Shown below are 17 T cell receptor beta chains from a single sample sequenced in a study of blood T cell repertoires in COVID-19 (dated by TCRdb to 2020 to 2021). The protocol used for the library was the immunoSEQ multiplex PCR assay. Entries here come from immuneACCESS through TCRdb and include only in-frame sequences with V and J called. Some clones fail to appear in such tables; in the studies checked, an unresolved V gene covers under half of the shortfall, and the cause of the remainder is unknown. This sample is represented by fewer than 80,000 clones; about nine tenths of them were singletons. Jointly, the top ten make up roughly 23% of the sample. Sequences were obtained from peripheral blood. All receptors derive from a woman in her forties or fifties with active or convalescent COVID-19.

The DNA of the CDR3 is TGTGCCAGCAGCAACGGCCGCCGACAGGACGCTACCCACGAGCAGTACTTC. Translation gives CASSNGRRQDATHEQYF. This rearrangement joins TRBV21-1 to TRBJ2-7; TRBD1, as called in the table, went unchecked against the DNA. TRBV21-1 counts as a pseudogene. The CDR3 loop spans 17 amino acids.

The chain links TRBV6-2 or TRBV6-3 to TRBJ1-2, with 8 bases fitting TRBD1. The CDR3 has 14 residues. Germline loops: CDR1 MNHEY, CDR2 SVGEGT. Trimming cost V 0 bases and J 8 bases; bases outside gene matches: 5. CDR3 sequence: CASSYSGQGGGYTF. The CDR3 DNA reads as TGTGCCAGCAGTTACTCAGGACAGGGAGGAGGCTACACCTTC.

V is TRBV2 and J is TRBJ1-4, with 9 bases that match TRBD1. After removal of 6 bases from V and 7 bases from J, the junction contained 6 bases not matched to a gene. Germline CDR1 SNHLY, CDR2 FYNNEI. CDR3 length: 14 residues. The CDR3 DNA reads TGTGCCAGCAGCGGGACAGGGAGGCTTGAAAAACTGTTTTTT. Amino acid sequence: CASSGTGRLEKLFF. The whole variable domain, remainder taken from reference TRBV2 and TRBJ1-4, is EPEVTQTPSHQVTQMGQEVILRCVPISNHLYFYWYRQILGQKVEFLVSFYNNEISEKSEIFDDQFSVERPDGSNFTLKIRSTKLEDSAMYFCASSGTGRLEKLFFGSGTQLSVL.

The chain combines TRBV5-1 with TRBJ2-1; 10 bases are shared with TRBD2. Germline lookup yields CDR1 SGHRS and CDR2 YFSETQ. This CDR3 contains 17 residues. Unmatched junction bases numbered 6, after V lost 0 bases and J lost 3 bases. The chain's CDR3 is CASSLVFGTSDYNEQFF. The CDR3 region has the DNA TGCGCCAGCAGCTTGGTCTTCGGGACTAGCGACTACAATGAGCAGTTCTTC.

V is TRBV5-4 and J is TRBJ2-3, with 7 bases matching TRBD2. There are 16 residues in the CDR3. Per germline, CDR1 SGHNT and CDR2 YYREEE (reference sequence). V was pared by 2 bases and J by 4 bases, with 10 bases of the junction left unmatched. CDR3 DNA: TGTGCCAGCAGCTTTGGAGGAGCTAGCGGTCCAGATACGCAGTATTTT. Protein: CASSFGGASGPDTQYF. Using reference TRBV5-4 and TRBJ2-3 for the parts outside the CDR3, the full variable domain is ETGVTQSPTHLIKTRGQQVTLRCSSQSGHNTVSWYQQALGQGPQFIFQYYREEENGRGNFPPRFSGLQFPNYSSELNVNALELDDSALYLCASSFGGASGPDTQYFGPGTRLTVL.

The V gene is TRBV5-1, the J gene TRBJ2-1; D is possibly TRBD1 (5 bases). The germline V gene has CDR1 SGHRS and CDR2 YFSETQ. CDR3 length: 15 residues. With 4 bases removed from V and 8 bases from J, the gap between germline ends came to 19 bases. The CDR3 DNA is TGCGCCAGCAGCCCTCCCGCCATTAAGGGGTATGAGCAGTTCTTC. Protein: CASSPPAIKGYEQFF.

This clone showed up just once. The rearrangement joins TRBV28 to TRBJ1-2; D is undetermined. Trimming cost V 3 bases and J 8 bases, with 10 bases left between them. This CDR3 is built from 12 residues. Germline CDR1 and CDR2: MDHEN and SYDVKM. The CDR3, as DNA: TGTGCCAGCAGTTTTAGTATGGGCGGCTACACCTTC. Protein sequence: CASSFSMGGYTF.

The chain couples TRBV10-3 to TRBJ2-3; 14 bases agree with TRBD2. Germline CDR1 and CDR2: ENHRY and SYGVKD. Trimming took 3 bases from V and 4 from J; bases not matched to a gene: 9. This CDR3 is built from 18 residues. Here the CDR3 DNA reads TGTGCCATCAGTGAAGGGGGACTAGCGGGAGTCCCCCCAGATACGCAGTATTTT. Residues: CAISEGGLAGVPPDTQYF.

In nucleotides, the CDR3 is TGTGCCAGCAGCCAAGGAGTAGCGGGAGGTCTGGGCGAGCAGTACTTC. Protein product: CASSQGVAGGLGEQYF. The genes are TRBV4-2 and TRBJ2-7; 10 bases match TRBD2. CDR1 LGHNA and CDR2 YNFKEQ come from the germline V gene. The CDR3 is made up of 16 amino acids. The ends lost 1 base at V and 6 bases at J; junction bases unmatched: 9.

The chain couples TRBV12-3 or TRBV12-4 to TRBJ1-2; possible D gene TRBD1, 5 bases. Trimming took 6 bases from V and 6 from J, leaving 8 bases between them. This CDR3 has 11 amino acids. Here the CDR3 DNA reads TGTGCCAGCAGCGTAGGGGATGGCTACACCTTC. Translated, it gives CASSVGDGYTF.

In the case of this clone: The junction does not match germline at one end; this may be a read error. The chain employs TRBV7-7 and TRBJ2-3; 9 bases are a match to TRBD1. Germline CDR1 SSHAT, CDR2 FNYEAQ (reference sequence). The CDR3 is 16 amino acids. CDR3 loop: CASSLGTGLYTDTQYF. The CDR3 DNA reads as TGTGCTAGCAGCTTAGGGACAGGGCTATACACAGATACGCAGTATTTT.

This clone was detected once. The chain combines TRBV5-4 with TRBJ2-4, with TRBD1 matching 7 bases. This CDR3 comprises 13 residues. After removal of 3 bases from V and 8 bases from J, the junction contained 5 bases not matched to a gene. Per germline, CDR1 SGHNT and CDR2 YYREEE (reference sequence). Written as DNA, the CDR3 is TGTGCCAGCAGCTCGACAGGGCGCCACATTCAGTACTTC. This encodes CASSSTGRHIQYF.

The CDR3 here is CASSLPGDTYEQYF. As DNA, the CDR3 is TGTGCCAGCTCCCTTCCAGGGGATACCTACGAGCAGTACTTC. The rearrangement links TRBV5-8 to TRBJ2-7, with a tentative D call TRBD1 (6 bases). CDR1 SGHTS and CDR2 YDEGEE come from the germline V gene. CDR3 length: 14 amino acids. V shed 7 bases and J shed 2 bases, with 16 bases lying between them.

V is TRBV24-1 and J is TRBJ2-1, with 8 bases identical to TRBD2. V shed 6 bases, J shed 5 bases, and the junction held 14 bases outside the gene matches. Germline values: CDR1 KGHDR, CDR2 SFDVKD. The CDR3 consists of 17 residues. CDR3 bases: TGTGCCACCAGTTCAGGGGCCGGGACTAGTCTGAACAATGAGCAGTTCTTC. Amino acid sequence: CATSSGAGTSLNNEQFF.

The V call is TRBV7-9, the J call TRBJ2-7; a weak D match, TRBD1 (5 bases). The germline V and J ends were trimmed by 5 bases and 10 bases, with 12 bases remaining between them. Per germline, CDR1 SEHNR and CDR2 FQNEAQ (reference sequence). This CDR3 is 11 amino acids long. This CDR3 reads CASSATEYQYF. The CDR3 DNA sequence: TGTGCCAGCAGCGCGACAGAATACCAGTACTTC. Combining the CDR3 with reference TRBV7-9 and TRBJ2-7 gives the whole variable domain DTGVSQNPRHKITKRGQNVTFRCDPISEHNRLYWYRQTLGQGPEFLTYFQNEAQLEKSRLLSDRFSAERPKGSFSTLEIQRTEQGDSAMYLCASSATEYQYFGPGTRLTVT.

J is TRBJ2-1 and V is TRBV6-2 or TRBV6-3; D ambiguous. The CDR3 sequence is 14 residues long. Trimming pared 0 bases from V and 8 bases from J, leaving 11 bases between. Germline V gene lookup returns CDR1 MNHEY and CDR2 SVGEGT. The CDR3 reads CASSYSQAFHEQFF. CDR3 sequence (DNA): TGTGCCAGCAGTTACTCTCAAGCTTTCCATGAGCAGTTCTTC.

The chain combines TRBV30 with TRBJ2-7; D possibly corresponds to TRBD2 (7 bases). The V end was cut by 8 bases, the J end by 3 bases, with 11 bases between. In germline, CDR1 is GTSNPN, CDR2 SVGIG (reference sequence). This CDR3 has 11 residues. For the CDR3, the DNA is TGTGCCAGGGGGGGCAGCTACGAGCAGTACTTC. The encoded protein is CARGGSYEQYF.